This entry describes one TCR beta chain. The data derive from a study of T cell clones after liver transplantation. Clones were sequenced by immunoSEQ multiplex PCR, and TCRdb holds only the in-frame ones, with some missing. The data contain around 19,000 clones, approximately 88% of them seen just once; the ten biggest clones take up under 15%. Sample: CD8+ T cells from blood, taken before liver transplant. The sequence came from a human donor who received a liver transplant.

This CDR3 reads CASSYGGWTEAFF. The CDR3 coding sequence is TGCGCCAGCAGCTACGGAGGATGGACTGAAGCTTTCTTT. This chain uses TRBV5-1 with TRBJ1-1; D gene ambiguous. Germline CDR1 SGHRS, CDR2 YFSETQ. The V and J ends lost 3 bases and 5 bases respectively, with 11 bases between them. The CDR3 sequence is 13 residues long.